These 18 T cell receptor beta chains were all obtained from the same sample, sequenced in a study of cytotoxic CD8 clonotypes in ibrutinib-treated CLL. Assay: immunoSEQ multiplex PCR; the TCRdb copy retains only in-frame clones and omits some. This table holds approximately 60,000 clones, 50% to 65% found once. Sequenced material: PBMCs, taken at disease progression, from a patient treated with ibrutinib. The origin of the receptors is a human donor with chronic lymphocytic leukemia.

The chain recombines TRBV4-1 with TRBJ2-1; perhaps TRBD2 as D (6 bases). Germline-derived CDR1 and CDR2 are MGHRA and YSYEKL. The V end lost 0 bases, the J end lost 4 bases, and 19 bases lay between the germline ends. The CDR3 consists of 18 residues. The CDR3: CASSQEGKGAGLYNEQFF. CDR3 DNA: TGCGCCAGCAGCCAAGAAGGAAAGGGAGCGGGTTTATACAATGAGCAGTTCTTC.

This sequence joins TRBV4-1 and TRBJ2-3; 9 nucleotides line up with TRBD1. Germline V gene lookup returns CDR1 MGHRA and CDR2 YSYEKL. The V gene end was trimmed by 1 base and the J gene end by 4 bases; junction bases not matched to a gene: 6. CDR3 length equals 16 residues. The CDR3 region has the DNA TGCGCCAGCAGCCAAGCCGGGACAGGGAGGGCAGATACGCAGTATTTT. Translation gives CASSQAGTGRADTQYF.

The chain joins TRBV27 to TRBJ1-6; 7 bases are shared with TRBD1. The CDR3 has 14 residues. Germline loops: CDR1 MNHEY, CDR2 SMNVEV (reference sequence). The J segment lost 5 bases and the V segment lost 6 bases, leaving 4 bases of the junction unmatched. Written as DNA, the CDR3 is TGTGCCAGCAGCTCCGGACAGGATAATTCACCCCTCCACTTT. Amino acid sequence: CASSSGQDNSPLHF.

A single count supports this clone. This chain links TRBV7-2 with TRBJ1-6; maybe TRBD1 (5 bases). Trimming removed 5 bases from V and 9 bases from J, with 11 bases in between. The length of the CDR3 is 13 residues. Germline V CDR1 and CDR2: SGHTA, FQGNSA. The CDR3 DNA sequence: TGTGCCAGCAGCCAGGGTGGGGTTTCACCCCTCCACTTT. Protein: CASSQGGVSPLHF. The whole variable domain, filled in from reference TRBV7-2 and TRBJ1-6, reads GAGVSQSPSNKVTEKGKDVELRCDPISGHTALYWYRQSLGQGLEFLIYFQGNSAPDKSGLPSDRFSAERTGGSVSTLTIQRTQQEDSAVYLCASSQGGVSPLHFGNGTRLTVT.

The chain combines TRBV5-4 with TRBJ2-7; D might be TRBD2 (5 bases). The CDR3 is 13 amino acids. V was trimmed by 0 bases and J by 6 bases, leaving 10 bases between them. Germline loops: CDR1 SGHNT, CDR2 YYREEE (reference sequence). The CDR3 loop reads CASSLELGGEQYF. As DNA, the CDR3 is TGTGCCAGCAGCTTGGAACTAGGTGGCGAGCAGTACTTC.

The chain carries TRBV7-3 and TRBJ2-4, with D unresolved. This CDR3 is built from 16 residues. Looked up from germline, CDR1 is SGHTA and CDR2 is FQGTGA. V shed 2 bases and J shed 1 base, with 12 bases lying between them. The CDR3 region is CASSLGPGGAKNIQYF. The CDR3 bases are TGTGCCAGCAGCTTAGGGCCGGGTGGGGCCAAAAACATTCAGTACTTC.

The chain is built from TRBV10-3 and TRBJ1-5; no clear D gene. Trimming cost V 9 bases and J 3 bases, with 12 bases left between them. The V gene's germline CDR1 is ENHRY and CDR2 SYGVKD. The CDR3 totals 13 residues. The CDR3 sequence: CAMSTQLNQPQHF. The CDR3 DNA follows: TGTGCCATGAGTACACAGCTCAATCAGCCCCAGCATTTT.

A few counts support this clone. The chain carries TRBV2 and TRBJ2-3; D is perhaps TRBD1 (6 bases). Germline-derived CDR1 and CDR2 are SNHLY and FYNNEI. V dropped 4 bases and J dropped 2 bases, with 10 bases sitting between them. The CDR3 sequence is 14 residues long. This chain's CDR3 is CASSVQGTTDTQYF. Here the CDR3 DNA reads TGTGCCAGCAGTGTACAGGGAACCACAGATACGCAGTATTTT.

The J gene is TRBJ1-6, the V gene TRBV5-6, with 7 bases identical to TRBD1. Germline V lookup: CDR1 SGHDT, CDR2 YYEEEE. The junction had 14 bases not matched to a gene; V was cut back by 7 bases and J by 7 bases. CDR3 size: 16 residues. The CDR3 DNA sequence: TGTGCCAGCCGCACCGGACAGGAGGATTTCAATTCACCCCTCCACTTT. It codes for CASRTGQEDFNSPLHF.

The rearrangement joins TRBV28 to TRBJ2-1, with 10 bases identical to TRBD2. Germline CDR1 is MDHEN and CDR2 is SYDVKM. This CDR3 is 16 amino acids long. The V and J ends lost 5 bases and 5 bases, in that order; junction bases with no gene match: 9. The CDR3 is CASSLPIAGGDNEQFF. Here the CDR3 DNA reads TGTGCCAGCAGTCTTCCGATAGCGGGAGGTGACAATGAGCAGTTCTTC.

This rearrangement joins TRBV18 to TRBJ1-1, with D hard to call. CDR3 length equals 15 residues. Trimming removed 3 bases at V and 3 bases at J, with 14 bases between. Germline CDR1 is KGHSH and CDR2 is LQKENI. The CDR3 protein is CASSPTVSQDTEAFF. DNA of the CDR3: TGTGCCAGCTCACCTACCGTCAGCCAGGACACTGAAGCTTTCTTT.

The chain is built from TRBV27 and TRBJ2-5; D may correspond to TRBD1 or TRBD2 (6 bases each). This CDR3 spans 13 amino acids. V dropped 2 bases and J dropped 6 bases, with 10 bases sitting between them. Germline V gene lookup returns CDR1 MNHEY and CDR2 SMNVEV (reference sequence). The CDR3 nucleotides are TGTGCCAGCAGTTTAGGAGGGACACAGACCCAGTACTTC. It is translated as CASSLGGTQTQYF.

The chain carries TRBV12-5 and TRBJ2-1, with D perhaps TRBD1 or TRBD2 (5 bases each). The V end was cut by 1 base, the J end by 3 bases, with 7 bases between. From germline, CDR1 is LGHNT and CDR2 FRNRAP. This CDR3 has 14 amino acids. Here the CDR3 reads CASGLGDGYNEQFF. CDR3 sequence (DNA): TGTGCTAGTGGTTTGGGGGACGGCTACAATGAGCAGTTCTTC.

The rearrangement joins TRBV11-2 to TRBJ2-1; 11 nucleotides line up with TRBD2. In germline, CDR1 is SGHAT, CDR2 FQNNGV. The CDR3 totals 16 residues. Losses at the gene ends were 5 bases for V and 0 bases for J; bases not matched to a gene: 3. The CDR3 sequence: CASSPTSGVSYNEQFF. In nucleotides, the CDR3 is TGTGCCAGCAGCCCGACTAGCGGGGTCTCCTACAATGAGCAGTTCTTC. Filled out from reference TRBV11-2 and TRBJ2-1, the complete variable domain reads EAGVAQSPRYKIIEKRQSVAFWCNPISGHATLYWYQQILGQGPKLLIQFQNNGVVDDSQLPKDRFSAERLKGVDSTLKIQPAKLEDSAVYLCASSPTSGVSYNEQFFGPGTRLTVL.

This chain connects TRBV28 to TRBJ2-5, with 7 bases matching TRBD1. This CDR3 is 14 amino acids long. Germline CDR1 is MDHEN and CDR2 is SYDVKM. Trimming at V came to 5 bases and at J to 5 bases, leaving 8 bases not matched to a gene. The CDR3 nucleotides are TGTGCCAGCAGTATCCAGGACAGGCTGGAGACCCAGTACTTC. Translated: CASSIQDRLETQYF.

This clone has a handful of counts. CDR3 in amino acids: CATSRAQGENQPQHF. The CDR3 region has the DNA TGTGCCACCAGCAGAGCGCAGGGTGAGAATCAGCCCCAGCATTTT. This chain connects TRBV15 to TRBJ1-5, with a weak D call TRBD1 (5 bases). Germline V gives CDR1 LNHNV, CDR2 YYDKDF (reference sequence). The germline V and J ends were trimmed by 1 base and 4 bases, with 11 bases remaining between them. This CDR3 region has 15 residues.

This clone occurred a few times. This chain uses TRBV6-5 with TRBJ1-3; 9 bases fit TRBD1. Germline values: CDR1 MNHEY, CDR2 SVGAGI. The CDR3 spans 16 residues. V lost 4 bases to trimming and J lost 4 bases; unmatched junction nucleotides: 8. CDR3 nucleotide sequence: TGTGCCAGCAGTTTATCACAGGGGGCGGTGGGAAACACCATATATTTT. It encodes CASSLSQGAVGNTIYF.

This clone was counted a few times. V is TRBV11-2 and J is TRBJ1-1; D gene unclear. The length of the CDR3 is 14 residues. V lost 1 base, J lost 5 bases, and 11 bases lay in between. Looked up from germline, CDR1 is SGHAT and CDR2 is FQNNGV. CDR3 sequence: CASSLGPGLTEAFF. In DNA, the CDR3 is TGTGCCAGCAGCTTAGGTCCCGGGTTAACTGAAGCTTTCTTT.